One sample yielded the 29 T cell receptor beta chains listed below, sequenced in a study of T cell responses to AZD1222 COVID-19 vaccine. Assay: immunoSEQ multiplex PCR; the TCRdb copy retains only in-frame clones and omits some. Of approximately 150,000 clones in the sample, approximately 90% were seen once. Specimen: peripheral blood, collected on day 0 of AZD1222 vaccination. The receptors originated from an adult in good health.

The chain couples TRBV28 to TRBJ1-5; no firm D call. Trimming left V 3 bases short and J 1 base short, with 7 bases between. The CDR3 is 14 residues long. Germline loops: CDR1 MDHEN, CDR2 SYDVKM. Here the CDR3 reads CASSLGGSNQPQHF. CDR3 nucleotide sequence: TGTGCCAGCAGTTTGGGCGGCAGCAATCAGCCCCAGCATTTT.

This chain connects TRBV9 to TRBJ2-4; 10 bases map to TRBD2. Germline CDR1 SGDLS, CDR2 YYNGEE. Unmatched junction bases numbered 13, after V lost 4 bases and J lost 9 bases. The length of the CDR3 is 16 residues. The CDR3 reads CASSTGTSVTRGIQYF. The DNA for the CDR3 is TGTGCCAGCAGCACCGGGACTAGCGTAACCCGGGGCATTCAGTACTTC.

The CDR3 DNA reads as TGTGCCAGCAGGGGACTCCGGGCGGGTGATGAAAAACTGTTTTTT. Protein product: CASRGLRAGDEKLFF. V is TRBV2 and J is TRBJ1-4; the D gene is possibly TRBD1 (5 bases). The CDR3 runs to 15 residues. Germline loops: CDR1 SNHLY, CDR2 FYNNEI. The V and J ends lost 6 bases and 6 bases respectively, with 17 bases between them.

This clone turned up a few times. V and J are TRBV5-1 and TRBJ1-1; possibly TRBD1 for D (6 bases). The germline CDR1 and CDR2 sequences are SGHRS and YFSETQ. This CDR3 contains 15 residues. Between the trimmed V and J ends, which lost 1 base and 4 bases, there was a span of 14 bases. The CDR3 nucleotides read TGCGCCAGCAGCTTGTCGGGGGCGGATGGCACTGAAGCTTTCTTT. This translates into CASSLSGADGTEAFF.

CDR3 in amino acids: CSASKGSGELFF. In DNA form, the CDR3 reads TGCAGTGCTAGTAAGGGGAGCGGGGAGCTGTTTTTT. The chain joins TRBV20-1 to TRBJ2-2; D possibly uses TRBD1 or TRBD2 (5 bases each). Germline V gives CDR1 DFQATT, CDR2 SNEGSKA (reference sequence). The CDR3 has 12 amino acids. The V end was cut by 3 bases, the J end by 7 bases, with 9 bases between.

The rearrangement links TRBV19 to TRBJ1-5; perhaps TRBD1 as D (6 bases). The CDR3 length is 14 residues. Per germline, CDR1 LNHDA and CDR2 SQIVND (reference sequence). The V end lost 9 bases, the J end lost 1 base, and 13 bases lay between the germline ends. The DNA of the CDR3 is TGTGCCAGCAAGGGGGAGGCGAGCAATCAGCCCCAGCATTTT. This sequence encodes CASKGEASNQPQHF.

The chain joins TRBV19 to TRBJ1-3; D gene ambiguous. The germline V gene encodes CDR1 LNHDA and CDR2 SQIVND (reference sequence). The CDR3 extends over 17 amino acids. The V and J ends lost 3 bases and 4 bases respectively, with 19 bases between them. CDR3 bases: TGTGCCAGTAGTATCGAGGCAGGACTTGCGAGCGGAAACACCATATATTTT. Protein: CASSIEAGLASGNTIYF.

The chain combines TRBV7-9 with TRBJ1-2; weak D call: TRBD1 (5 bases). This CDR3 spans 17 amino acids. Trimming took 5 bases from V and 7 from J, leaving 26 bases between them. The germline V gene has CDR1 SEHNR and CDR2 FQNEAQ (reference sequence). In nucleotides, the CDR3 is TGTGCCAGCAGCCCTAAGGGACTTGCAGGCGCGGTCGGTGGCTACACCTTC. This encodes CASSPKGLAGAVGGYTF.

The chain recombines TRBV7-2 with TRBJ2-7, with D possibly TRBD1 on 6 matching bases. Germline V lookup: CDR1 SGHTA, CDR2 FQGNSA. The CDR3 spans 14 residues. V lost 3 bases and J lost 4, with 13 bases in between. For the CDR3, the DNA is TGTGCCAGCAGCTTCCAGGGGCGATTATACGAGCAGTACTTC. This gives the protein CASSFQGRLYEQYF.

The chain has TRBV13 and TRBJ2-1; TRBD2 matches at 8 bases. After removal of 0 bases from V and 5 bases from J, the junction contained 3 bases not matched to a gene. The CDR3 contains 15 residues. CDR1 and CDR2 (germline): PRHDT, FYEKMQ (reference sequence). The CDR3 reads CASSLGGRADNEQFF. The CDR3 DNA reads as TGTGCCAGCAGCTTAGGCGGGAGGGCCGACAATGAGCAGTTCTTC.

V gene TRBV5-1 combines with J gene TRBJ1-2; possible D gene TRBD1, 6 bases. This CDR3 has 17 residues. V lost 4 bases and J lost 5, with 24 bases in between. Germline values: CDR1 SGHRS, CDR2 YFSETQ. CDR3 nucleotide sequence: TGCGCCAGCAGCCTCAGCGGAGTAGCCAGGGGTGGGTATGGCTACACCTTC. This encodes CASSLSGVARGGYGYTF.

V gene TRBV11-2 combines with J gene TRBJ2-1, with 11 bases fitting TRBD2. This CDR3 spans 13 amino acids. Germline V gene sequence: CDR1 SGHAT, CDR2 FQNNGV. V lost 5 bases to trimming and J lost 8 bases; unmatched junction nucleotides: 2. CDR3 DNA: TGTGCCAGCAGCGTTAGCGGGAGGGATGAGCAGTTCTTC. It translates to CASSVSGRDEQFF.

The rearrangement links TRBV6-1 to TRBJ2-7, with D possibly TRBD2 on 5 matching bases. Trimming took off 1 base at V and 0 bases at J, with 10 bases between the two ends. Germline CDR1 reads MNHNS; CDR2 reads SASEGT. CDR3 length equals 15 residues. The CDR3 sequence: CASSEVSGISYEQYF. The CDR3, as DNA: TGTGCCAGCAGTGAAGTGAGCGGTATCTCCTACGAGCAGTACTTC.

The chain uses TRBV7-3 and TRBJ1-1; possible D gene TRBD1, 6 bases. This CDR3 region has 13 residues. Germline CDR1 is SGHTA and CDR2 is FQGTGA. V was shortened by 8 bases and J by 0 bases, with 10 bases between the two germline ends. The CDR3 DNA sequence: TGTGCCAGCGCGAAGGGGGTGAACACTGAAGCTTTCTTT. Amino acid sequence: CASAKGVNTEAFF.

V usage is TRBV15 and J usage is TRBJ1-1, with a tentative D call TRBD1 (6 bases). V was trimmed by 4 bases and J by 11 bases, leaving 20 bases between them. CDR3 length: 14 residues. Germline CDR1 and CDR2: LNHNV and YYDKDF (reference sequence). CDR3: CATSTRTAFRSAFF. CDR3 in DNA: TGTGCCACCAGCACCCGGACAGCCTTTCGGTCGGCTTTCTTT. Based on the CDR3 plus reference TRBV15 and TRBJ1-1, the full variable domain is DAMVIQNPRYQVTQFGKPVTLSCSQTLNHNVMYWYQQKSSQAPKLLFHYYDKDFNNEADTPDNFQSRRPNTSFCFLDIRSPGLGDTAMYLCATSTRTAFRSAFFGQGTRLTVV.

J is TRBJ1-1 and V is TRBV6-5; unclear D gene. Trimming shortened V by 2 bases and J by 5 bases, and 15 bases separated the two germline ends. Germline V gene lookup returns CDR1 MNHEY and CDR2 SVGAGI. This CDR3 has 15 amino acids. CDR3 DNA: TGTGCCAGCAGTTACAATCCGGAACTTGGGACTGAAGCTTTCTTT. Its protein is CASSYNPELGTEAFF.

The CDR3 DNA follows: TGCGCCAGCAGCCCCTCAGGGACCTCAACTAATGAAAAACTGTTTTTT. This gives the protein CASSPSGTSTNEKLFF. The chain employs TRBV5-1 and TRBJ1-4, with D possibly being TRBD1 (5 bases). Trimming took 4 bases from V and 0 from J, leaving 13 bases between them. The CDR3 loop spans 16 amino acids. Germline CDR1 reads SGHRS; CDR2 reads YFSETQ.

The rearrangement links TRBV14 to TRBJ2-7, with D perhaps assigned TRBD1 or TRBD2 (6 bases each). Germline assignment: CDR1 SGHDN and CDR2 FVKESK. Between the trimmed V and J ends, which lost 4 bases and 2 bases, there was a span of 15 bases. CDR3 length: 15 amino acids. CDR3 region: CASSLGAGPTYEQYF. The DNA for the CDR3 is TGTGCCAGCAGCCTGGGGGCGGGACCCACCTACGAGCAGTACTTC.

The chain joins TRBV29-1 to TRBJ1-2; D not certain. This CDR3 region has 13 residues. The V gene's germline CDR1 is SQVTM and CDR2 ANQGSEA. V shed 8 bases and J shed 13 bases, with 26 bases lying between them. CDR3 bases: TGCAGCCTCTCTCCGGCCGGGGTCTCTGTTAGCACCTTC. Protein sequence: CSLSPAGVSVSTF.

V gene TRBV6-6 combines with J gene TRBJ1-1; perhaps TRBD1 as D (6 bases). V lost 6 bases, J lost 2 bases, and 16 bases lay in between. Per germline, CDR1 MNHNY and CDR2 SVGAGI (reference sequence). The CDR3 extends over 15 amino acids. The CDR3 here is CASRLRGGGNTEAFF. The CDR3 DNA reads TGTGCCAGCAGACTCCGAGGGGGGGGCAACACTGAAGCTTTCTTT.

This clone has just one count. This sequence joins TRBV7-9 and TRBJ1-2, with 9 bases matching TRBD1. The germline V gene encodes CDR1 SEHNR and CDR2 FQNEAQ (reference sequence). V was clipped by 4 bases and J by 4 bases; unmatched bases: 7. This CDR3 is built from 15 residues. CDR3: CASSWSGQGAYGYTF. As DNA, the CDR3 is TGTGCCAGCAGCTGGTCGGGACAGGGTGCCTATGGCTACACCTTC.

This clone has just a few counts. The chain joins TRBV3-1 (or the pseudogene TRBV3-2) to TRBJ1-1; D unclear. CDR1 is LGHDT, CDR2 YNNKEL, per germline (reference sequence). Trimming took off 4 bases at V and 3 bases at J, with 9 bases between the two ends. There are 13 residues in the CDR3. Here the CDR3 reads CASSLLGDTEAFF. CDR3 bases: TGTGCCAGCAGCCTCCTTGGGGACACTGAAGCTTTCTTT.

The DNA for the CDR3 is TGTGCCAGCAGCTTCGGGACTGACTATGGCTACACCTTC. This codes for CASSFGTDYGYTF. The chain recombines TRBV5-6 with TRBJ1-2; maybe TRBD1 (5 bases). Trimming left V 2 bases short and J 3 bases short, with 8 bases between. Germline CDR1 reads SGHDT; CDR2 reads YYEEEE. This CDR3 comprises 13 residues.

This rearrangement joins TRBV7-2 to TRBJ2-1, with TRBD1 matching over 9 bases. The V and J ends lost 5 bases and 6 bases, in that order; junction bases with no gene match: 5. The CDR3 has 14 residues. Looked up from germline, CDR1 is SGHTA and CDR2 is FQGNSA. The CDR3 loop is CASSVRTGANEQFF. CDR3 coding DNA: TGTGCCAGCAGCGTCCGGACAGGGGCCAATGAGCAGTTCTTC.

The rearrangement links TRBV7-9 to TRBJ2-5; D is possibly TRBD1 (6 bases). This CDR3 is 14 amino acids long. V was cut by 5 bases and J by 0 bases, with 10 bases left in between. Germline V gene data show CDR1 as SEHNR and CDR2 as FQNEAQ (reference sequence). The CDR3 DNA is TGTGCCAGCAGCCCCGGACAGTACCAAGAGACCCAGTACTTC. Encoded protein: CASSPGQYQETQYF.

The rearrangement joins TRBV6-6 to TRBJ1-1, with D tentatively TRBD1 (5 bases). Germline lookup yields CDR1 MNHNY and CDR2 SVGAGI (reference sequence). V lost 6 bases and J 1 base, leaving 9 bases between the germline ends. The CDR3 spans 13 residues. The CDR3 sequence: CASSLTENTEAFF. The CDR3 DNA follows: TGTGCCAGCAGCTTGACAGAGAACACTGAAGCTTTCTTT.

This clone was picked up a small number of times. V usage is TRBV7-8 and J usage is TRBJ1-5, with TRBD1 matching 9 bases. The CDR3 extends over 15 amino acids. With 0 bases clipped from V and 6 bases from J, the junction kept 3 bases outside the gene matches. Germline V gene data show CDR1 as SGHVS and CDR2 as FQNEAQ. The CDR3 protein is CASSLAVGQGQPQHF. CDR3 nucleotide sequence: TGTGCCAGCAGCTTAGCGGTGGGACAGGGTCAGCCCCAGCATTTT.

The V and J genes are TRBV4-1 and TRBJ2-2; no clear D gene. Trimming stripped 4 bases from V and 2 bases from J, with 2 bases between. There are 12 residues in the CDR3. CDR1 and CDR2 from the germline V gene are MGHRA and YSYEKL. CDR3 in DNA: TGCGCCAGCAGCCCTAACACCGGGGAGCTGTTTTTT. Protein: CASSPNTGELFF.

In DNA form, the CDR3 reads TGTGCCAGCAACCCAGACAGGGGAGGGTCCTACGAGCAGTACTTC. Amino acids: CASNPDRGGSYEQYF. The chain combines TRBV5-5 with TRBJ2-7; maybe TRBD1 (8 bases). The CDR3 is made up of 15 amino acids. V lost 6 bases and J 1 base, leaving 17 bases between the germline ends. Germline V gives CDR1 SGHKS, CDR2 YYEKEE (reference sequence).